This T cell receptor beta chain was documented in a study of human T cells and chemical hapten exposure. The wider study: An area of 2 cm by 2 cm on upper inner arm skin received 2% DPC for sensitization. The patient population, which was mostly female, had alopecia areata, totalis or universalis.

The time point was: patch test 2, 6 weeks after DPC sensitization. Treatment indicated: therapeutic diphenylcyclopropenone sensitization with weekly scalp DPC. With 4 bases removed from V and 8 bases from J, the gap between germline ends came to 14 bases. This CDR3 comprises 13 residues. Germline V gene data show CDR1 as ENHRY and CDR2 as SYGVKD. General study results and limits: The number of TCRs above 1 in 1000 frequency did not change after DPC sensitization. The count of PT1 expanded TCRs correlated positively with patch test score.

TCRdb analysed the RACE reads with MiXCR anew, one entry per CDR3 protein. The sample has a few hundred thousand distinct CDR3 sequences, more than 5% seen once. This clonotype was observed many times. The antigen is not known. The sequenced sample was whole blood, obtained in connection with sensitization to the hapten diphenylcyclopropenone (DPC). The V gene is TRBV10-3, the J gene TRBJ1-2; D call uncertain. This receptor was identified in a woman younger than 30 with alopecia areata. Some clones in this sample may be carry-over from other donors' samples. CDR3 nucleotides: TGTGCCATCAGTGGGGAGGAACCCGGGGGCTACACCTTC. Amino acid sequence: CAISGEEPGGYTF.